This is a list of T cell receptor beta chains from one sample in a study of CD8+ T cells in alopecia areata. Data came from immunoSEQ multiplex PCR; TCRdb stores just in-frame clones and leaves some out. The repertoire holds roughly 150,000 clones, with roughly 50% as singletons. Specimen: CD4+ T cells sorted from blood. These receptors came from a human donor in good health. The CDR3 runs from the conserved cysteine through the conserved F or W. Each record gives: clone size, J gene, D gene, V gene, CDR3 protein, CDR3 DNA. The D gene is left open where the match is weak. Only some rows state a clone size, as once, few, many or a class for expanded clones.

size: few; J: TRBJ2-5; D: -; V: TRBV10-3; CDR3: CAISEFAETQYF; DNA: TGTGCCATCAGTGAGTTCGCGGAGACCCAGTACTTC
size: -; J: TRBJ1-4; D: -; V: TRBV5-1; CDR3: CASSLGATTNEKLFF; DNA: TGCGCCAGCAGCTTGGGGGCGACAACTAATGAAAAACTGTTTTTT
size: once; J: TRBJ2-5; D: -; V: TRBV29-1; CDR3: CSVLPGLGSETQYF; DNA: TGCAGCGTTTTACCGGGATTAGGGTCAGAGACCCAGTACTTC
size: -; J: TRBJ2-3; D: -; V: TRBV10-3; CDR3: CAISLKEGVTDTQYF; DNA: TGTGCCATCAGCCTCAAGGAGGGGGTCACAGATACGCAGTATTTT
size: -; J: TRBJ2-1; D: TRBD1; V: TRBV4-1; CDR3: CASNQGGSQFF; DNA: TGCGCCAGCAACCAAGGGGGCTCCCAGTTCTTC
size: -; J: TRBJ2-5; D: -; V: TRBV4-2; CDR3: CASSQGGQFVQETQYF; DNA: TGTGCCAGCAGCCAGGGGGGACAGTTTGTACAAGAGACCCAGTACTTC
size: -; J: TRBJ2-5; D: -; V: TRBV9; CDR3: CASSEGGNQETQYF; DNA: TGTGCCAGCAGCGAAGGGGGTAACCAAGAGACCCAGTACTTC
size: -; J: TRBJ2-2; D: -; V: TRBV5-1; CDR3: CASSGVFGELFF; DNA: TGCGCCAGCAGTGGGGTTTTCGGGGAGCTGTTTTTT
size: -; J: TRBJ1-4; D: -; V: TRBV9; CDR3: CASSVGVHGGEKLFF; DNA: TGTGCCAGCAGCGTAGGGGTGCACGGCGGTGAAAAACTGTTTTTT
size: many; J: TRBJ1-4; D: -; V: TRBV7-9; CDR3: CASSPRGGPNEKLFF; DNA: TGTGCCAGCAGCCCCCGAGGTGGACCTAATGAAAAACTGTTTTTT